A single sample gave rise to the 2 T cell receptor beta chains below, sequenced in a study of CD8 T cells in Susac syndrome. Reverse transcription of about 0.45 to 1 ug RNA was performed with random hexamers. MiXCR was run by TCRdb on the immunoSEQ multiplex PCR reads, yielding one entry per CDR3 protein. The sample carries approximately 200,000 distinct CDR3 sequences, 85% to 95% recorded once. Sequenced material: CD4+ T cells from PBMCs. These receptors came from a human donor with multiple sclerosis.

The CDR3 reads CATSGGLAPQETQYF. For the CDR3, the DNA is TGTGCCACCAGCGGAGGACTAGCGCCTCAAGAGACCCAGTACTTC. The chain joins TRBV15 to TRBJ2-5; the match to TRBD2 covers 9 bases. This CDR3 is 15 amino acids long. Trimming at V came to 5 bases and at J to 2 bases, leaving 6 bases not matched to a gene. Germline CDR1 reads LNHNV; CDR2 reads YYDKDF (reference sequence).

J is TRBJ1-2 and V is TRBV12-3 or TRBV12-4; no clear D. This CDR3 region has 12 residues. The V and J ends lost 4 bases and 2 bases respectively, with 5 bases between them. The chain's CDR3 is CASSSINYGYTF. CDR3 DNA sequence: TGTGCCAGCAGTTCGATAAACTATGGCTACACCTTC.